These 17 T cell receptor beta chains were sequenced from one sample in a study of blood T cell repertoires in COVID-19. Profiling relied on immunoSEQ multiplex PCR, and the TCRdb table lists in-frame clones only, not all of them. The sample yields 390,000 or so clones, about 87% seen once. The sequenced sample was PBMCs or T cells enriched from blood (not recorded which). These receptors were taken from a woman aged 50 to 60 who had recovered from COVID-19.

The chain has TRBV11-3 and TRBJ2-3; maybe TRBD2 (6 bases). CDR1 and CDR2 (germline): SGHNT, YENEEA. Trimming removed 2 bases from V and 1 base from J, with 10 bases in between. The CDR3 runs to 15 residues. The CDR3: CASSLRRGGTDTQYF. The CDR3 nucleotides are TGTGCCAGCAGCTTAAGGAGGGGAGGCACAGATACGCAGTATTTT.

The V gene is TRBV27, the J gene TRBJ1-2, with 7 nucleotides matching TRBD1. This CDR3 is built from 14 residues. From germline, CDR1 is MNHEY and CDR2 SMNVEV (reference sequence). V shed 6 bases and J 6 bases; nucleotides not matched to a gene: 10. CDR3 nucleotides: TGTGCCAGCAGCCCGACAGGGATTTTGGATGGCTACACCTTC. This gives the protein CASSPTGILDGYTF.

The rearrangement uses TRBV9 and TRBJ1-2; D is perhaps TRBD1 (5 bases). CDR1 SGDLS and CDR2 YYNGEE come from the germline V gene. This CDR3 comprises 15 residues. Between the trimmed V and J ends, which lost 0 bases and 4 bases, there was a span of 13 bases. Written as DNA, the CDR3 is TGTGCCAGCAGCGTAGTTTCAGGGCTTTCCTATGGCTACACCTTC. Translated: CASSVVSGLSYGYTF. Combining the CDR3 with reference TRBV9 and TRBJ1-2 gives the whole variable domain DSGVTQTPKHLITATGQRVTLRCSPRSGDLSVYWYQQSLDQGLQFLIQYYNGEERAKGNILERFSAQQFPDLHSELNLSSLELGDSALYFCASSVVSGLSYGYTFGSGTRLTVV.

The J gene is TRBJ1-1, the V gene TRBV19; D is ambiguous. Trimming removed 5 bases from V and 5 bases from J, with 21 bases in between. Germline V gene sequence: CDR1 LNHDA, CDR2 SQIVND (reference sequence). This CDR3 is 16 amino acids long. CDR3 residues: CASSSYRGGRETEAFF. The CDR3, as DNA: TGTGCCAGTAGTTCCTACAGAGGCGGGAGAGAAACTGAAGCTTTCTTT.

This clone has a handful of counts. This chain connects TRBV4-1 to TRBJ1-1; possible D gene TRBD1, 5 bases. The CDR3 totals 14 residues. Trimming pared 0 bases from V and 0 bases from J, leaving 5 bases between. Per the germline V gene, CDR1 is MGHRA and CDR2 is YSYEKL. CDR3 nucleotides: TGCGCCAGCAGCCAAGAGGGGCTGAACACTGAAGCTTTCTTT. Amino acid sequence: CASSQEGLNTEAFF.

CDR3 in DNA: TGTGCCAGCTGTCTGATTGCAGGGAAAACTGAAGCTTTCTTT. It encodes CASCLIAGKTEAFF. The chain carries TRBV6-5 and TRBJ1-1; weak D call: TRBD1 (5 bases). The CDR3 covers 14 residues. V dropped 8 bases and J dropped 5 bases, with 18 bases sitting between them. CDR1 and CDR2 (germline): MNHEY, SVGAGI.

The chain joins TRBV18 to TRBJ1-4; the D gene is possibly TRBD1 (5 bases). This CDR3 region has 12 residues. Trimming cost V 6 bases and J 7 bases, with 9 bases left between them. Germline lookup yields CDR1 KGHSH and CDR2 LQKENI. DNA for the CDR3: TGTGCCAGCTCCATAGGGGTTGAAAAACTGTTTTTT. This codes for CASSIGVEKLFF.

The chain combines TRBV7-9 with TRBJ1-5, with D tentatively TRBD1 (5 bases). V was pared by 2 bases and J by 7 bases, with 12 bases between. Germline CDR1 is SEHNR and CDR2 is FQNEAQ (reference sequence). The length of the CDR3 is 14 residues. CDR3 loop: CASSLSPGDQPQHF. CDR3 bases: TGTGCCAGCAGCTTAAGTCCGGGGGACCAGCCCCAGCATTTT.

The V gene is TRBV7-3, the J gene TRBJ2-7; D uncertain. Germline CDR1 reads SGHTA; CDR2 reads FQGTGA. V lost 5 bases, J lost 0 bases, and 14 bases lay in between. CDR3 length equals 15 residues. CDR3 nucleotide sequence: TGTGCCAGCAGCGCTCAACCGAGTGTCTCCTACGAGCAGTACTTC. It yields the protein CASSAQPSVSYEQYF. The whole variable domain, remainder taken from reference TRBV7-3 and TRBJ2-7, is GAGVSQTPSNKVTEKGKYVELRCDPISGHTALYWYRQSLGQGPEFLIYFQGTGAADDSGLPNDRFFAVRPEGSVSTLKIQRTERGDSAVYLCASSAQPSVSYEQYFGPGTRLTVT.

This clone was detected a few times. The chain employs TRBV7-9 and TRBJ2-7; TRBD1 is a possible D gene (6 bases). V lost 5 bases, J lost 5 bases, and 13 bases lay in between. This CDR3 spans 13 amino acids. Germline V lookup: CDR1 SEHNR, CDR2 FQNEAQ (reference sequence). CDR3 loop: CASSPGQSHEQYF. In DNA, the CDR3 is TGTGCCAGCAGCCCGGGACAATCCCACGAGCAGTACTTC.

This clone showed up just a few times. V usage is TRBV4-2 and J usage is TRBJ2-7, with D possibly matching TRBD2 (6 bases). V lost 0 bases and J lost 2, with 11 bases in between. The CDR3 consists of 15 residues. Germline V gives CDR1 LGHNA, CDR2 YNFKEQ. The DNA of the CDR3 is TGTGCCAGCAGCCAAGATCTCGGGGGACCCTACGAGCAGTACTTC. This gives the protein CASSQDLGGPYEQYF.

This chain uses TRBV5-4 with TRBJ1-1, with D possibly being TRBD1 (5 bases). CDR1 and CDR2 from the germline V gene are SGHNT and YYREEE (reference sequence). V lost 4 bases to trimming and J lost 1 base, with 23 bases between them. The CDR3 has 18 residues. CDR3 sequence (DNA): TGTGCCAGCAGCCCGGGGGGTGGAGCTGAAGGACCGAACACTGAAGCTTTCTTT. It encodes CASSPGGGAEGPNTEAFF.

This sequence joins TRBV5-4 and TRBJ1-2; 9 bases agree with TRBD1. The ends lost 4 bases at V and 12 bases at J; junction bases unmatched: 13. Germline-derived CDR1 and CDR2 are SGHNT and YYREEE (reference sequence). There are 14 residues in the CDR3. The CDR3 nucleotides read TGTGCCAGCAGCATACAGGGGGCTCGAGGTCAGGACACCTTC. The encoded protein is CASSIQGARGQDTF.

This clone was counted only a few times. The rearrangement links TRBV3-1 (or the pseudogene TRBV3-2) to TRBJ2-7; 11 positions match TRBD1. Losses at the gene ends were 1 base for V and 6 bases for J; bases not matched to a gene: 5. Germline V gene data show CDR1 as LGHDT and CDR2 as YNNKEL (reference sequence). The CDR3 is 15 residues long. The CDR3 spells CASSQAGDRGSEQYF. CDR3 in DNA: TGTGCCAGCAGCCAAGCTGGGGACAGGGGGAGCGAGCAGTACTTC.

This chain links TRBV19 with TRBJ1-2, with TRBD1 matching over 9 bases. Germline lookup yields CDR1 LNHDA and CDR2 SQIVND (reference sequence). V lost 7 bases, J lost 4 bases, and 13 bases stayed unmatched. The CDR3 is 16 residues long. Written as DNA, the CDR3 is TGTGCCAGTAAATACGCGGGACAGGGAGTCTCCTATGGCTACACCTTC. This translates into CASKYAGQGVSYGYTF.

This chain connects TRBV28 to TRBJ1-5; D might be TRBD1 (6 bases). With 4 bases removed from V and 3 bases from J, the gap between germline ends came to 22 bases. The CDR3 is 18 amino acids. In germline, CDR1 is MDHEN, CDR2 SYDVKM. CDR3 protein: CASSSPARVDRYNQPQHF. CDR3 nucleotide sequence: TGTGCCAGCAGTTCCCCCGCGCGGGTGGACAGATACAATCAGCCCCAGCATTTT.

In this sample, this clone turned up once. The chain recombines TRBV2 with TRBJ1-2; TRBD1 is a possible D gene (6 bases). The ends were cut back, 7 bases at V and 6 bases at J, with 33 bases in the middle. Germline assignment: CDR1 SNHLY and CDR2 FYNNEI. The CDR3 extends over 19 amino acids. The CDR3 DNA is TGTGCCAGCATCCGAAATACTATAGTCCGGGACACTCCCTCGGATGGCTACACCTTC. Translation gives CASIRNTIVRDTPSDGYTF.